This TCR beta chain was recorded in a study of T-cell reconstitution after alpha-beta-depleted transplantation in children. Trimming shortened V by 0 bases and J by 3 bases, and 15 bases separated the two germline ends. Germline CDR1 is LGHNA and CDR2 is YNFKEQ. The CDR3 totals 16 residues. This sample's TCRbeta library carried unique molecular identifier barcodes. Via MiXCR, TCRdb re-called the PCR reads, giving one row per CDR3 protein. The repertoire includes approximately 210,000 distinct CDR3 sequences, about a sixth of them detected once, and around 45% sits in the top ten. This chain uses TRBV4-2 with TRBJ2-7; D is unresolved. This receptor was identified in a male patient under 10 years old who had a stem cell transplant for acute lymphoblastic leukemia, so the T cells may come from the graft donor. The sample consisted of PBMCs, mostly from graft donor cells, taken 360 days after TCRalphabeta/CD19-depleted stem cell transplant. The CDR3 coding sequence is TGTGCCAGCAGCCAAGATCATCCCCCAGTTTTCTACGAGCAGTACTTC. Translating it yields CASSQDHPPVFYEQYF.